The 28 T cell receptor beta chains given below trace back to one sample, sequenced in a study of high-grade serous ovarian cancer treatment subgroups. The tumor samples were collected prior to definitive surgery or chemotherapy. Libraries were prepared by immunoSEQ multiplex PCR; TCRdb keeps only in-frame clonotypes and omits some of them. Of approximately 30,000 clones listed, around 80% are singletons. Material for sequencing was tumor tissue. The source is a human donor with high-grade serous ovarian cancer.

In nucleotides, the CDR3 is TGTGCCAGCAGCTTAGTTGGCTATGGCTACACCTTC. This sequence encodes CASSLVGYGYTF. This chain joins TRBV7-9 and TRBJ1-2; D gene uncertain. Germline CDR1 is SEHNR and CDR2 is FQNEAQ (reference sequence). The CDR3 loop spans 12 amino acids. The V and J ends lost 1 base and 4 bases respectively, with 4 bases between them.

The table lists this clone with a count of one. This rearrangement joins TRBV19 to TRBJ2-7; 10 positions match TRBD2. Germline CDR1 LNHDA, CDR2 SQIVND (reference sequence). J was trimmed by 3 bases and V by 5 bases; bases with no gene match: 7. The CDR3 covers 15 residues. The chain's CDR3 is CASSARTSGRYEQYF. Here the CDR3 DNA reads TGTGCCAGTAGTGCTAGGACTAGCGGACGCTACGAGCAGTACTTC.

The chain employs TRBV2 and TRBJ1-1; a possible D gene is TRBD1 (5 bases). This CDR3 comprises 12 residues. Looked up from germline, CDR1 is SNHLY and CDR2 is FYNNEI. Trimming shortened V by 6 bases and J by 10 bases, and 15 bases separated the two germline ends. The CDR3 region has the DNA TGTGCCAGCAGGGACCCGGGGGAGGGAGCTTTCTTT. It codes for CASRDPGEGAFF.

This clone has just a few counts. This rearrangement joins TRBV4-1 to TRBJ1-2; TRBD1 matches at 9 bases. CDR3 size: 14 residues. Per germline, CDR1 MGHRA and CDR2 YSYEKL. V shed 7 bases, J shed 7 bases, and the junction held 10 bases outside the gene matches. CDR3 loop: CASNPPGTGFGYTF. In DNA, the CDR3 is TGCGCCAGCAACCCCCCCGGGACAGGGTTTGGCTACACCTTC.

The genes are TRBV5-1 and TRBJ2-7; a weak D match, TRBD1 (6 bases). The germline V gene has CDR1 SGHRS and CDR2 YFSETQ. Trimming removed 6 bases from V and 1 base from J, with 11 bases in between. This CDR3 spans 13 amino acids. CDR3 DNA sequence: TGCGCCAGCAAAAGCGGACAGTCCTACGAGCAGTACTTC. This encodes CASKSGQSYEQYF.

The chain uses TRBV6-1 and TRBJ2-1; 7 bases line up with TRBD1. The CDR3 length is 15 residues. Germline trimming cut 2 bases from V and 8 bases from J; bases unmatched to any gene: 9. The germline V gene has CDR1 MNHNS and CDR2 SASEGT. The CDR3 DNA sequence: TGTGCCAGCAGTGAACTGGGACAGCCTTGGGATGAGCAGTTCTTC. Amino acids: CASSELGQPWDEQFF.

The rearrangement joins TRBV7-9 to TRBJ2-7, with 9 bases matching TRBD1. V was pared by 3 bases and J by 4 bases, with 4 bases of the junction left unmatched. Germline CDR1 reads SEHNR; CDR2 reads FQNEAQ (reference sequence). The CDR3 consists of 14 residues. CDR3 in amino acids: CASSLGQGFYEQYF. CDR3 nucleotide sequence: TGTGCCAGCAGCTTGGGACAGGGTTTTTACGAGCAGTACTTC.

This clone was picked up a small number of times. V gene TRBV27 combines with J gene TRBJ1-2; possible D gene TRBD1, 5 bases. Germline CDR1 reads MNHEY; CDR2 reads SMNVEV (reference sequence). V was pared by 6 bases and J by 2 bases, with 16 bases between. CDR3 size: 15 residues. The DNA of the CDR3 is TGTGCCAGCAGCCCGGGGCGGCAGGGCAACTATGGCTACACCTTC. Encoded protein: CASSPGRQGNYGYTF.

This clone was seen only once. This chain links TRBV5-8 with TRBJ1-2; D ambiguous. In germline, CDR1 is SGHTS, CDR2 YDEGEE. V lost 2 bases and J 8 bases, leaving 19 bases between the germline ends. The CDR3 has 15 residues. The CDR3 protein is CASSLRRRQRPGYTF. CDR3 nucleotide sequence: TGTGCCAGCAGCTTACGTCGGCGACAACGGCCCGGCTACACCTTC.

This sequence joins TRBV5-1 and TRBJ2-5, with 7 bases that match TRBD1. Trimming cost V 0 bases and J 4 bases; bases outside gene matches: 6. Germline CDR1 reads SGHRS; CDR2 reads YFSETQ. This CDR3 contains 15 residues. The CDR3 region has the DNA TGCGCCAGCAGCTTGGGTCAGGGGGTAAGAGAGACCCAGTACTTC. Translating gives CASSLGQGVRETQYF.

The rearrangement links TRBV6-1 to TRBJ2-5; perhaps TRBD2 as D (5 bases). TRBJ2-7 explains the end of the DNA better; the J call may be wrong. From germline, CDR1 is MNHNS and CDR2 SASEGT. The length of the CDR3 is 13 residues. The CDR3: CASSAGGPYEQYF. CDR3 in DNA: TGTGCCAGCAGTGCCGGCGGGCCCTACGAGCAGTACTTC.

The chain couples TRBV5-6 to TRBJ2-1; D is ambiguous. This CDR3 is built from 15 residues. Germline CDR1 is SGHDT and CDR2 is YYEEEE. V was clipped by 0 bases and J by 5 bases, with 12 bases between them. DNA for the CDR3: TGTGCCAGCAGCTTGGTACCATCCCCGAACAATGAGCAGTTCTTC. As protein: CASSLVPSPNNEQFF.

The J gene is TRBJ2-5, the V gene TRBV2; D unresolved. Germline V gene sequence: CDR1 SNHLY, CDR2 FYNNEI. CDR3 length equals 14 residues. Trimming pared 7 bases from V and 1 base from J, leaving 13 bases between. The CDR3 loop reads CASKVGRTQETQYF. In DNA, the CDR3 is TGTGCCAGCAAGGTCGGGCGGACCCAAGAGACCCAGTACTTC.

V and J are TRBV10-3 and TRBJ1-1, with TRBD1 matching over 7 bases. The J segment lost 4 bases and the V segment lost 4 bases, leaving 6 bases of the junction unmatched. The CDR3 length is 14 residues. Per the germline V gene, CDR1 is ENHRY and CDR2 is SYGVKD. The CDR3 is CAISVGQIGTEAFF. Here the CDR3 DNA reads TGTGCCATCAGTGTGGGACAGATCGGCACTGAAGCTTTCTTT.

The chain recombines TRBV7-6 with TRBJ2-7; D not resolved. CDR1 is SGHVS and CDR2 is FNYEAQ in the germline V gene. Trimming cost V 3 bases and J 6 bases, with 6 bases left between them. This CDR3 has 11 amino acids. This CDR3 reads CASSLGLEQYF. CDR3 coding DNA: TGTGCCAGCAGCTTGGGCCTCGAGCAGTACTTC.

This clone was seen once. The V gene is TRBV29-1, the J gene TRBJ2-2; 7 bases fit TRBD2. Germline V lookup: CDR1 SQVTM, CDR2 ANQGSEA. The CDR3 length is 14 residues. With V trimmed by 7 bases and J by 5 bases, 10 bases remained unmatched. The chain's CDR3 is CSAFGRIGTGELFF. CDR3 DNA: TGCAGCGCCTTCGGGAGGATAGGAACCGGGGAGCTGTTTTTT.

There are a few counts of this clone. The rearrangement uses TRBV27 and TRBJ2-3; TRBD2 agrees at 7 bases. This CDR3 has 15 amino acids. Losses at the gene ends were 2 bases for V and 2 bases for J; bases not matched to a gene: 4. Germline CDR1 reads MNHEY; CDR2 reads SMNVEV (reference sequence). As DNA, the CDR3 is TGTGCCAGCAGTTTAAGGGAGGGCCTCACAGATACGCAGTATTTT. Translation gives CASSLREGLTDTQYF.

In nucleotides, the CDR3 is TGTGCCAGTAGGGCTCCGCATCCTTCCTACGAGCAGTACTTC. Its translation: CASRAPHPSYEQYF. The chain joins TRBV19 to TRBJ2-7; the D is unclear. CDR1 is LNHDA, CDR2 SQIVND, per germline (reference sequence). Trimming shortened V by 6 bases and J by 1 base, and 13 bases separated the two germline ends. This CDR3 comprises 14 residues.

The rearrangement joins TRBV19 to TRBJ1-2; 8 bases map to TRBD1. Germline loops: CDR1 LNHDA, CDR2 SQIVND (reference sequence). This CDR3 is 15 amino acids long. V shed 4 bases and J 0 bases; nucleotides not matched to a gene: 4. The CDR3 bases are TGTGCCAGTAGTACCGGGACAGGTACTAACTATGGCTACACCTTC. Its translation: CASSTGTGTNYGYTF.

V usage is TRBV5-1 and J usage is TRBJ2-2; D not certain. CDR1 SGHRS and CDR2 YFSETQ come from the germline V gene. CDR3 length: 15 residues. Trimming took off 3 bases at V and 8 bases at J, with 17 bases between the two ends. The CDR3 region is CASSSQTSGAGELFF. In DNA form, the CDR3 reads TGCGCCAGCAGCTCACAAACCTCCGGAGCTGGGGAGCTGTTTTTT.

The count of this clone is one. The chain couples TRBV19 to TRBJ2-3, with 12 bases fitting TRBD2. V lost 6 bases, J lost 2 bases, and 12 bases stayed unmatched. Germline CDR1 is LNHDA and CDR2 is SQIVND (reference sequence). The CDR3 is made up of 18 amino acids. CDR3 in DNA: TGTGCCAGTAGCCCCGGTTCTAGCGGGAGGGGCGACACAGATACGCAGTATTTT. It yields the protein CASSPGSSGRGDTDTQYF.

This chain uses TRBV5-4 with TRBJ2-3, with 7 bases lining up with TRBD1. The length of the CDR3 is 15 residues. Losses at the gene ends were 0 bases for V and 3 bases for J; bases not matched to a gene: 4. In germline, CDR1 is SGHNT, CDR2 YYREEE (reference sequence). The CDR3 reads CASSLAGGRTDTQYF. The DNA of the CDR3 is TGTGCCAGCAGCTTGGCAGGGGGACGGACAGATACGCAGTATTTT.

The V call is TRBV7-2, the J call TRBJ2-3; 8 nucleotides align to TRBD2. There are 13 residues in the CDR3. With 2 bases clipped from V and 8 bases from J, the junction kept 3 bases outside the gene matches. Germline V lookup: CDR1 SGHTA, CDR2 FQGNSA. The CDR3 is CASSLSGGVTQYF. The DNA for the CDR3 is TGTGCCAGCAGCTTAAGCGGGGGAGTTACGCAGTATTTT.

This sequence joins TRBV5-1 and TRBJ1-1; D unresolved. The CDR3 spans 14 residues. CDR1 and CDR2 from the germline V gene are SGHRS and YFSETQ. V lost 5 bases and J 0 bases, leaving 11 bases between the germline ends. The CDR3 spells CASSLGEVNTEAFF. The CDR3 DNA follows: TGCGCCAGCAGTCTTGGGGAGGTGAACACTGAAGCTTTCTTT.

This chain's CDR3 is CASSLHNEQFF. The CDR3 DNA follows: TGTGCCAGCAGTCTCCACAATGAGCAGTTCTTC. The V gene is TRBV27, the J gene TRBJ2-1; D not resolved. V was cut by 5 bases and J by 5 bases, with 4 bases left in between. The germline V gene encodes CDR1 MNHEY and CDR2 SMNVEV (reference sequence). The CDR3 consists of 11 residues.

The J gene is TRBJ2-3, the V gene TRBV6-5; the D is unclear. The germline V gene has CDR1 MNHEY and CDR2 SVGAGI. There are 14 residues in the CDR3. The V end lost 9 bases, the J end lost 2 bases, and 15 bases lay between the germline ends. CDR3 in DNA: TGTGCCAGTAGACTGCGGATTAACACAGATACGCAGTATTTT. Protein: CASRLRINTDTQYF.

The chain has TRBV11-1 and TRBJ2-1, with 14 bases matching TRBD2. The CDR3 loop spans 19 amino acids. With 5 bases clipped from V and 7 bases from J, the junction kept 16 bases outside the gene matches. Germline V gives CDR1 SGHAT, CDR2 FQDESV (reference sequence). CDR3 loop: CASSARGSGLAGVRNEQFF. The DNA for the CDR3 is TGTGCCAGCAGCGCCAGGGGATCGGGACTAGCGGGAGTCAGGAATGAGCAGTTCTTC. Variable domain in full (rest from reference TRBV11-1 and TRBJ2-1): EAEVAQSPRYKITEKSQAVAFWCDPISGHATLYWYRQILGQGPELLVQFQDESVVDDSQLPKDRFSAERLKGVDSTLKIQPAELGDSAMYLCASSARGSGLAGVRNEQFFGPGTRLTVL.

The gene calls are TRBV5-1 and TRBJ2-2; no firm D call. Per germline, CDR1 SGHRS and CDR2 YFSETQ. V shed 0 bases and J shed 0 bases, with 9 bases lying between them. The CDR3 runs to 16 residues. The CDR3 loop is CASSLEGQPNTGELFF. CDR3 in DNA: TGCGCCAGCAGCTTGGAGGGCCAACCGAACACCGGGGAGCTGTTTTTT.